The 25 T cell receptor beta chains reported below all come from one sample, sequenced in a study of read filtering for tumor transcriptome and immune sequencing (dated by TCRdb to the early 2020s). The instrument given in TCRdb is Illumina HiSeq 4000. The Immunoverse kit was used to build TCR libraries from 400 to 500 ng RNA, with molecular barcoded adaptors covering alpha/delta and beta/gamma chains. The raw public reads went through TCRdb reprocessing: fastp at Q25, MiXCR clone calling, in-frame beta chains kept. For every CDR3 protein sequence, its rows merge into one entry that carries the most common genes and DNA. The sample table shows some 41,000 distinct CDR3 sequences, and roughly 15% are seen once. More than 35% of the sample is held by the ten biggest clonotypes. Sequencing input: a population of CD138-negative cells sorted from bone marrow. Explained via the paper, the cell subset or site label denotes: bone marrow mononuclear cells depleted of CD138+ plasma/myeloma cells by negative magnetic selection. All receptors come from a donor at least 40 years old with multiple myeloma.

At least ten counts were recorded for this clonotype. V usage is TRBV4-2 and J usage is TRBJ1-5, with D possibly TRBD1 on 5 matching bases. This CDR3 spans 16 amino acids. V was shortened by 0 bases and J by 2 bases, with 11 bases between the two germline ends. Looked up from germline, CDR1 is LGHNA and CDR2 is YNFKEQ. As DNA, the CDR3 is TGTGCCAGCAGCCAAGACCCCCAGGGAGGCAATCAGCCCCAGCATTTT. As protein: CASSQDPQGGNQPQHF.

Ten or more counts support this clonotype. The J gene is TRBJ1-4, the V gene TRBV20-1; D perhaps matches TRBD1 (5 bases). Per germline, CDR1 DFQATT and CDR2 SNEGSKA (reference sequence). The CDR3 has 15 residues. V was cut by 0 bases and J by 5 bases, with 13 bases left in between. DNA for the CDR3: TGCAGTGCTAGAGATAGGGGCCGTGAGAATGAAAAACTGTTTTTT. Residues: CSARDRGRENEKLFF.

This clonotype showed up many times. The chain links TRBV4-1 to TRBJ2-1; D ambiguous. V lost 0 bases and J lost 9, with 15 bases in between. The CDR3 has 15 residues. Germline CDR1 reads MGHRA; CDR2 reads YSYEKL. The CDR3 reads CASSQDVLRTAEQFF. CDR3 nucleotide sequence: TGCGCCAGCAGCCAAGATGTGCTCAGGACCGCTGAGCAGTTCTTC.

This clonotype was recorded a few times. A read error is possible here, since a much larger clone lies one base away. The chain recombines TRBV7-9 with TRBJ2-1; 7 nucleotides line up with TRBD1. The germline V gene has CDR1 SEHNR and CDR2 FQNEAQ (reference sequence). There are 16 residues in the CDR3. The CDR3 spells CASSKRTGVTYNGQFF. The CDR3 DNA sequence: TGTGCCAGCAGCAAAAGGACAGGTGTTACCTACAATGGGCAGTTCTTC. The variable domain in full, completed from reference TRBV7-9 and TRBJ2-1, reads DTGVSQNPRHKITKRGQNVTFRCDPISEHNRLYWYRQTLGQGPEFLTYFQNEAQLEKSRLLSDRFSAERPKGSFSTLEIQRTEQGDSAMYLCASSKRTGVTYNGQFFGPGTRLTVL.

Comment on this clonotype: A clone one base away is much larger, so this may be a read error. V and J are TRBV4-1 and TRBJ1-4; 9 bases agree with TRBD1. The assigned J gene may be wrong: the sequence end matches TRBJ2-3 better. The germline gives CDR1 MGHRA, CDR2 YSYEKL. The CDR3 totals 16 residues. The DNA of the CDR3 is TGCGCCAGCAGCCAAGGGGGACCAAAACGGACAGGGGCGCAGTATTTT. It translates to CASSQGGPKRTGAQYF.

This clonotype occurred many times. This chain joins TRBV7-2 and TRBJ2-7; 10 bases match TRBD2. V trimming: 4 bases; J trimming: 2 bases; junction bases outside the gene matches: 8. Looked up from germline, CDR1 is SGHTA and CDR2 is FQGNSA. This CDR3 region has 16 residues. CDR3 sequence reads: CASSSYPSGRAYEQYF. The CDR3 DNA reads TGTGCCAGCAGCTCCTATCCGAGCGGGAGGGCCTACGAGCAGTACTTC.

This clonotype was seen a few times. A much larger clonotype is one base distant, so this may be a read error. The chain combines TRBV7-9 with TRBJ2-1; D call uncertain. Germline V gene lookup returns CDR1 SEHNR and CDR2 FQNEAQ (reference sequence). V was cut by 1 base and J by 10 bases, with 14 bases left in between. CDR3 length equals 14 residues. Here the CDR3 DNA reads TGTGCCAGCAGCTTAGGGTATGGTACTGAGGAGCAGTTCTTC. Translation gives CASSLGYGTEEQFF.

This clonotype was picked up many times. The genes are TRBV20-1 and TRBJ2-3; the D is unclear. The CDR3 sequence is 15 residues long. The germline V and J ends were trimmed by 2 bases and 6 bases, with 18 bases remaining between them. Germline loops: CDR1 DFQATT, CDR2 SNEGSKA (reference sequence). CDR3 sequence reads: CSARRLQIQADTQYF. CDR3 in DNA: TGCAGTGCTAGACGTCTCCAGATTCAGGCCGATACGCAGTATTTT.

This clonotype was detected only a few times. This sequence joins TRBV7-2 and TRBJ2-2; 11 bases line up with TRBD2. V gave up 5 bases and J gave up 0 bases; unmatched junction bases: 2. This CDR3 is 16 amino acids long. Germline values: CDR1 SGHTA, CDR2 FQGNSA. CDR3 coding DNA: TGTGCCAGCAGCCGACTAGCGGGGTCGAACACCGGGGAGCTGTTTTTT. This gives the protein CASSRLAGSNTGELFF. The full variable domain, in which reference TRBV7-2 and TRBJ2-2 provide the parts outside the CDR3, is GAGVSQSPSNKVTEKGKDVELRCDPISGHTALYWYRQSLGQGLEFLIYFQGNSAPDKSGLPSDRFSAERTGGSVSTLTIQRTQQEDSAVYLCASSRLAGSNTGELFFGEGSRLTVL.

This clonotype came up many times. The gene calls are TRBV29-1 and TRBJ1-1; no firm D call. Germline CDR1 is SQVTM and CDR2 is ANQGSEA. This CDR3 comprises 13 residues. The ends were cut back, 8 bases at V and 4 bases at J, with 17 bases in the middle. In DNA form, the CDR3 reads TGCAGCACTTGGACCCCTTACGTCACTGAAGCTTTCTTT. Protein: CSTWTPYVTEAFF.

This clonotype was counted many times. The gene calls are TRBV28 and TRBJ2-1; 9 bases line up with TRBD2. This CDR3 region has 15 residues. The germline V gene encodes CDR1 MDHEN and CDR2 SYDVKM. Trimming at V came to 2 bases and at J to 5 bases, leaving 4 bases not matched to a gene. The CDR3 protein is CASSLEREAHNEQFF. The CDR3 DNA is TGTGCCAGCAGTTTAGAGCGGGAGGCCCACAATGAGCAGTTCTTC.

This clonotype was found many times. The chain is built from TRBV7-8 and TRBJ1-4; a weak D match, TRBD1 (5 bases). With 5 bases removed from V and 8 bases from J, the gap between germline ends came to 12 bases. Germline V gives CDR1 SGHVS, CDR2 FQNEAQ. The CDR3 covers 13 residues. The CDR3, as DNA: TGTGCCAGCAGCATGCAGGGAGGAGAAAAACTGTTTTTT. Translation: CASSMQGGEKLFF.

This clonotype was counted many times. The chain has TRBV19 and TRBJ1-5; 8 nucleotides match TRBD1. The junction had 15 bases not matched to a gene; V was cut back by 7 bases and J by 4 bases. Germline V gene data show CDR1 as LNHDA and CDR2 as SQIVND (reference sequence). The CDR3 is 17 residues long. The CDR3 reads CASKRAGGSLGNQPQHF. As DNA, the CDR3 is TGTGCCAGTAAAAGGGCAGGGGGCTCCCTAGGGAATCAGCCCCAGCATTTT.

Of note for this clonotype: A much larger clone lies a single base off, so this may be a read error. This chain uses TRBV28 with TRBJ2-7, with D perhaps matching TRBD1 (5 bases). The J call may be in error: the DNA end matches TRBJ2-1 better. The germline V gene has CDR1 MDHEN and CDR2 SYDVKM. The CDR3 is made up of 14 amino acids. CDR3 protein: CASSLLDTYYEQFF. CDR3 DNA sequence: TGTGCCAGCAGTTTATTGGACACCTACTACGAGCAGTTCTTC.

This clonotype was found many times. V usage is TRBV29-1 and J usage is TRBJ1-4; 8 bases map to TRBD1. The germline V gene has CDR1 SQVTM and CDR2 ANQGSEA. The CDR3 length is 14 residues. With 5 bases clipped from V and 3 bases from J, the junction kept 5 bases outside the gene matches. CDR3 sequence: CSVIGTGSNEKLFF. The CDR3 nucleotides read TGCAGCGTTATAGGGACAGGCTCTAATGAAAAACTGTTTTTT.

Comment on this clonotype: A read error may account for a junction end that differs from germline. J is TRBJ1-1 and V is TRBV27; the match to TRBD1 covers 8 bases. The CDR3 is 17 residues long. CDR1 is MNHEY, CDR2 SMNVEV, per germline (reference sequence). This CDR3 reads CAGSPSGQVFRVSEAFF. The CDR3 nucleotides read TGTGCCGGCAGTCCATCGGGACAGGTCTTCAGAGTTAGTGAAGCTTTCTTT.

The sample holds many counts of this clonotype. Here the CDR3 omits its conserved ending phenylalanine or tryptophan, so a read error is the likely source. The chain is built from TRBV6-2 or TRBV6-3 and TRBJ2-2; 7 positions agree with TRBD1. CDR3 length equals 16 residues. CDR1 is MNHEY and CDR2 is SVGEGT in the germline V gene. V dropped 2 bases and J dropped 5; count of bases not matched to a gene: 8. CDR3 DNA sequence: TGTGCCAGCAGTTACCGTGCCATCAGGGGGACCGGGGAGCTGTTTTCT. Translated, it gives CASSYRAIRGTGELFS.

This clonotype was seen repeatedly, ten times or more. The chain carries TRBV6-5 and TRBJ2-7; 13 bases are shared with TRBD2. Germline CDR1 MNHEY, CDR2 SVGAGI. The CDR3 covers 18 residues. The junction had 11 bases not matched to a gene; V was cut back by 6 bases and J by 0 bases. CDR3 protein: CASRYKTGLAGSSYEQYF. The CDR3 nucleotides are TGTGCCAGCAGGTACAAGACGGGACTAGCGGGGAGCTCCTACGAGCAGTACTTC.

The table lists this clonotype with many counts. The rearrangement links TRBV4-3 to TRBJ2-7; TRBD1 aligns across 7 bases. Trimming cost V 4 bases and J 4 bases; bases outside gene matches: 4. This CDR3 has 13 residues. Germline assignment: CDR1 LGHNA and CDR2 YSLEER. The CDR3 loop reads CASSPRDSYEQYF. CDR3 nucleotides: TGCGCCAGCAGCCCCCGGGACAGTTACGAGCAGTACTTC.

At least ten counts were recorded for this clonotype. The chain couples TRBV4-1 to TRBJ2-5; TRBD2 might be the D (7 bases). Trimming removed 4 bases from V and 1 base from J, with 10 bases in between. Germline CDR1 MGHRA, CDR2 YSYEKL. The CDR3 is 14 amino acids. DNA for the CDR3: TGCGCCAGCAGCCGGGGGGGCGGCCAAGAGACCCAGTACTTC. This gives the protein CASSRGGGQETQYF.

Notes on this clonotype: It may be a read error: a sequence one base away is much more abundant. The chain couples TRBV2 to TRBJ2-1; the D gene is possibly TRBD2 (5 bases). The CDR3 runs to 15 residues. Germline V lookup: CDR1 SNHLY, CDR2 FYNNEI. This CDR3 is CASSEYRGRNNGQFF. The DNA of the CDR3 is TGTGCCAGCAGTGAATACCGGGGTCGGAACAATGGGCAGTTCTTC. Looking up the rest from reference TRBV2 and TRBJ2-1 gives the full variable domain: EPEVTQTPSHQVTQMGQEVILRCVPISNHLYFYWYRQILGQKVEFLVSFYNNEISEKSEIFDDQFSVERPDGSNFTLKIRSTKLEDSAMYFCASSEYRGRNNGQFFGPGTRLTVL.

This clonotype was counted only a few times. This chain links TRBV7-3 with TRBJ2-3, with unresolved D. Germline V gene lookup returns CDR1 SGHTA and CDR2 FQGTGA. This CDR3 has 15 residues. Trimming stripped 1 base from V and 2 bases from J, with 10 bases between. The CDR3 DNA reads TGTGCCAGCAGCTTAAGTTGGAGATCCACAGATACGCAGTATTTT. Amino acid sequence: CASSLSWRSTDTQYF.

The table lists this clonotype with a few counts. A much more abundant neighbour one base away suggests this may be a read error. The rearrangement joins TRBV4-3 to TRBJ2-1, with D perhaps matching TRBD1 or TRBD2 (6 bases each). This CDR3 region has 16 residues. Germline loops: CDR1 LGHNA, CDR2 YSLEER. The CDR3 DNA reads as TGCGCCAGCAGCCAAGGGAAGGGGGGAGCGGGCTATGAGCGGTTCTTC. Translation: CASSQGKGGAGYERFF.

This clonotype was detected ten times or more. V is TRBV6-6 and J is TRBJ1-5, with D hard to call. This CDR3 contains 14 residues. CDR1 is MNHNY and CDR2 is SVGAGI in the germline V gene (reference sequence). V dropped 2 bases and J dropped 1 base, with 6 bases sitting between them. CDR3 amino acids: CASSYGRSNQPQHF. The CDR3 coding sequence is TGTGCCAGCAGTTACGGGAGGAGCAATCAGCCCCAGCATTTT.

This clonotype was detected once. A much larger clone sits a single nucleotide away, making a read error possible. The rearrangement links TRBV18 to TRBJ1-2; possibly TRBD1 for D (5 bases). V was trimmed by 1 base and J by 7 bases, leaving 10 bases between them. The CDR3 consists of 13 residues. Per germline, CDR1 KGHSH and CDR2 LQKENI. CDR3 loop: CASSPQGRSGYTF. CDR3 DNA: TGTGCCAGCTCACCACAGGGGCGGAGTGGCTACACCTTC. Filled out from reference TRBV18 and TRBJ1-2, the complete variable domain reads NAGVMQNPRHLVRRRGQEARLRCSPMKGHSHVYWYRQLPEEGLKFMVYLQKENIIDESGMPKERFSAEFPKEGPSILRIQQVVRGDSAAYFCASSPQGRSGYTFGSGTRLTVV.